This T cell receptor (beta chain) was documented in a study of long-term antiretroviral therapy in people with HIV (dated 2022 in TCRdb). Describing the broader study: The earliest samples were collected approximately a decade before the 2015 WHO recommendation for immediate ART, a period when ART was typically delayed until CD4 counts fell. Whether ART initiation and durable HIV suppression were associated with changes in peripheral blood TRB repertoire composition and diversity was tested in a retrospective serial study. The cohort contributed about 200 cryopreserved PBMC samples from a few dozen adults with confirmed HIV infection, collected serially over a mean of around six years (range 1-12). No cross-contamination during QIAcube processing was shown when test extractions of a monoclonal T-cell line were performed alongside approximately 32 polyclonal samples. Among the approximately 30 participants with HIV, eleven were female.

About this clone: Its antigen is unknown. Base qualities are missing; no much larger clone stands one base away.

To be included, a participant needed at least one PBMC sample from before ART initiation plus at least two post-ART samples. Every participant with HIV received treatment in the United States of America. Before DNA extraction, cryopreserved samples of 1-10 million PBMC were thawed and washed. At the time of the earliest PBMC sample for each participant with HIV, ages ranged from 23 to 54 years. Each participant contributed PBMC samples from 1-4 timepoints before ART initiation and 2-8 timepoints after ART initiation, with a median of 7 samples. For every participant, serial HIV viral load, CD4+ T-cell count, ART history and demographic data were obtained. Using a Qiagen kit on a QIAcube, genomic DNA was extracted from unsorted PBMC, with samples processed in batches of 12. What the study reported, not specific to this receptor: HIV repertoires had narrower CDR3 length ranges than controls, and the network structure suggested an antigen-experienced repertoire that shifted only slightly toward naive after ART. Inferences about post-ART repertoire changes were limited because no data were available on ART adherence, viral resistance or therapy changes. Expanded TRB clones identified before ART initiation dominated the repertoire at all time points, although this dominance fluctuated and declined in many PLHIV after ART. Because pre-ART samples had limited cell numbers, profiling was done on unsorted PBMC rather than on sorted CD4+ and CD8+ T cells. ART initiation was associated with a significant increase in TRB diversity, but diversity stayed significantly below transplant donor controls even after long-term ART. Limited PBMC availability meant only the TCR beta chain was sequenced, without alpha chain pairing. The samples span the years 2004 to 2017, and the ART regimens used at that time may not be as effective as current regimens.

The immunoSEQ hsTCRB v3.0 assay was used at survey level resolution to sequence the TRB variable region. TRB sequencing targeted a depth of 40,000-50,000 T-cell genomes per sample. Pooled TRB libraries were sequenced on an Illumina MiSeq with a v3 150-cycle kit. Regarding the original processing steps: Analysis of repertoires was carried out in R inside a reproducible Nextflow workflow spanning QC, data transformation and analysis. LymphoSeq2, an R package for exploring AIRR-Seq data, was used to implement the custom analyses. A handful of samples that yielded fewer than 5000 total TRB sequences were excluded, so that fewer than 250 HIV repertoires were analyzed. Among the approximately 200 retained HIV repertoires, approximately 61 were collected before ART initiation and under 150 after ART initiation. Each repertoire was downsampled to 5000 TRB nucleotide sequences, and summary statistics were averaged across 100 downsampling iterations. TRB sequences were retained for analysis only if CDR3 regions of at least seven amino acids were present. Diversity was assessed using a clonality score derived from Shannon entropy and using the Gini coefficient. In repertoire networks, the top 5000 CDR3 amino acid sequences were linked whenever an edit distance of one separated two sequences. Antigen specificity groups and MHC restriction were predicted for TRB CDR3 amino acid sequences with GLIPH2. Known CMV, EBV, HIV or tissue antigen associations were flagged by matching CDR3 amino acid sequences against VDJdb and McPAS-TCR. Pre-ART, post-ART and control groups were compared with Wilcoxon signed-rank tests and Holm-Bonferroni correction. Entries here come from immuneACCESS through TCRdb and include only in-frame sequences with V and J called. Some clones fail to appear in such tables; in the studies checked, an unresolved V gene covers under half of the shortfall, and the cause of the remainder is unknown. V and J calls and clone size are as listed in that table; D and trimming were resolved from the DNA. Present in this sample are approximately 23,000 clones, 85% to 90% of which were seen just once. Jointly, the top ten make up 4% to 6% of the sample.

From a lookup of the germline V gene (reference sequence), CDR1 and CDR2 are GTSNPN and SVGIG. V and J are trimmed by 8 bases and 1 base, and the gene matches miss 10 bases of the junction. The CDR3 measures 15 amino acids from cysteine to phenylalanine. The DNA shown is the 45-base CDR3, in frame from base 1. The starting material was unsorted PBMCs, obtained more than 2.6 years after starting antiretroviral therapy. Recombination linked TRBV30 to TRBJ2-3, with 9 bases matching TRBD2. The TCR originated in a middle-aged man with HIV. The CDR3 region has the sequence CAQRGGGHGTDTQYF. The sequenced DNA is TGTGCCCAACGCGGGGGGGGTCACGGCACAGATACGCAGTATTTT.